The entry below gives a single TCR beta chain sequence along with its context. Antigen unknown. Among the donors, all were healthy bone marrow donors. These data originate in a study of cytomegalovirus exposure and HLA in healthy donors. The CDR3 totals 15 residues. V shed 3 bases, J shed 4 bases, and the junction held 5 bases outside the gene matches. Germline V gene data show CDR1 as SNHLY and CDR2 as FYNNEI. General study results and limits: An analysis was carried out later, and it reportedly showed fewer N-insertions in an Asian-associated ancestry cluster than the 666-donor mean. When a later analysis compared HLA-associated TCR beta chains with equally common others, the HLA-associated chains turned out to be more clonally expanded and to have lower generation probabilities.

Researchers ran the PCR with 60 Vbeta and 13 Jbeta primers. Profiling relied on immunoSEQ multiplex PCR, and the TCRdb table lists in-frame clones only, not all of them. The sample lists about 240,000 clones, about 80% occurring once. The chain carries TRBV2 and TRBJ2-7, with 11 bases that match TRBD2. Sequencing was performed on PBMCs. The clonotype was recovered from a woman aged 60-75 years in good health and CMV-seropositive. CDR3 residues: CASSEVAGGRYEQYF. CDR3 sequence (DNA): TGTGCCAGCAGTGAGGTAGCGGGAGGGAGATACGAGCAGTACTTC.